The following is a T cell receptor beta chain sequence with its context. The antigen is not known. The sample originates from a study of Ad26.COV2.S vaccination and SARS-CoV-2 variants. Study outcomes and limitations: CD8+ and CD4+ T cells specific for spike reportedly responded with substantial breadth after vaccination.

This table comes from immunoSEQ multiplex PCR, and its TCRdb copy is limited to in-frame clones, with some not included. This table has 380,000 or so clones, about 88% appearing once. Treatment noted: some 19 received Ad26.COV2.S at low or high dose, single or two shots; several received placebo; per-sample allocation not given. Sampling was done on day 63 after the first vaccine or placebo injection. This receptor was identified in a person between 18 and 59 years old who received the Ad26.COV2.S COVID-19 vaccine or a placebo. Sequenced material: peripheral blood, taken in a trial of Ad26.COV2.S vaccine versus placebo.

The CDR3 DNA is TGTGCCAGCAGTGGGAGAGGGACCAACTACGAGCAGTACTTC. Translating gives CASSGRGTNYEQYF. The rearrangement links TRBV7-8 to TRBJ2-7; D assignment may be TRBD1 or TRBD2 (5 bases each). Germline V gene sequence: CDR1 SGHVS, CDR2 FQNEAQ. Trimming removed 6 bases at V and 3 bases at J, with 15 bases between. This CDR3 has 14 amino acids.